A single sample gave rise to the 17 T cell receptor beta chains below, sequenced in a study of T cell repertoires in cytomegalovirus infection. TCRdb ran MiXCR on the reads and lists one entry per CDR3 protein. The data contain some 220,000 distinct CDR3 sequences, 9% to 15% of them singletons. Material: PBMCs. Receptor source: a human donor in good health (CMV status not recorded). Some clones in this sample may be carry-over from other donors' samples.

This clonotype was counted many times. The chain has TRBV7-8 and TRBJ2-3, with a tentative D call TRBD1 (6 bases). The V gene's germline CDR1 is SGHVS and CDR2 FQNEAQ. This CDR3 is built from 15 residues. The V gene lost 3 bases and the J gene lost 2 bases, with 12 bases spanning the gap. The CDR3, as DNA: TGTGCCAGCAGCTTTATGACAGGCGACACAGATACGCAGTATTTT. Protein sequence: CASSFMTGDTDTQYF.

This clonotype was seen at least ten times. The chain joins TRBV7-2 to TRBJ1-2; D is uncertain. Germline V gives CDR1 SGHTA, CDR2 FQGNSA. There are 15 residues in the CDR3. Trimming took off 4 bases at V and 4 bases at J, with 16 bases between the two ends. This CDR3 is CASSSGPSYSYGYTF. As DNA, the CDR3 is TGTGCCAGCAGCTCCGGGCCCTCTTACTCCTATGGCTACACCTTC.

This clonotype was seen a few times. The chain employs TRBV20-1 and TRBJ2-3, with 10 bases fitting TRBD1. V shed 3 bases, J shed 6 bases, and the junction held 9 bases outside the gene matches. Looked up from germline, CDR1 is DFQATT and CDR2 is SNEGSKA (reference sequence). The CDR3 contains 15 residues. CDR3 DNA sequence: TGCAGTGCTAGCCCCCTAGGGACAGGGGTCGATACGCAGTATTTT. This sequence encodes CSASPLGTGVDTQYF.

This clonotype was counted at least ten times. The J gene is TRBJ2-1, the V gene TRBV7-2; D gene uncertain. The germline V gene has CDR1 SGHTA and CDR2 FQGNSA. This CDR3 contains 14 residues. The V and J ends lost 3 bases and 2 bases respectively, with 8 bases between them. CDR3 amino acids: CASSFPAPYNEQFF. The CDR3 DNA reads as TGTGCCAGCAGCTTCCCCGCCCCCTACAATGAGCAGTTCTTC.

V is TRBV6-2 or TRBV6-3 and J is TRBJ2-7, with D tentatively TRBD1 (6 bases). Germline V gene data show CDR1 as MNHEY and CDR2 as SVGEGT. The CDR3 loop spans 12 amino acids. With 2 bases removed from V and 5 bases from J, the gap between germline ends came to 7 bases. CDR3 residues: CASSYEGDEQYF. The DNA of the CDR3 is TGTGCCAGCAGTTACGAGGGGGACGAGCAGTACTTC.

This clonotype has a count of ten or more. The chain carries TRBV24-1 and TRBJ1-2; D is unresolved. Trimming shortened V by 5 bases and J by 3 bases, and 12 bases separated the two germline ends. Germline-derived CDR1 and CDR2 are KGHDR and SFDVKD. The CDR3 spans 14 residues. For the CDR3, the DNA is TGTGCCACCAGTGGGGCAGGCAATGACTATGGCTACACCTTC. Translating it yields CATSGAGNDYGYTF.

The table lists this clonotype with many counts. The DNA of the CDR3 is TGTGCCAGCAGCTTAGATGGGACGTCTTTGTTGTACGAGCAGTACTTC. Its translation is CASSLDGTSLLYEQYF. The V and J genes are TRBV7-2 and TRBJ2-7, with D perhaps given as TRBD1 or TRBD2 (5 bases each). This CDR3 region has 16 residues. The ends were cut back, 1 base at V and 4 bases at J, with 17 bases in the middle. CDR1 and CDR2 (germline): SGHTA, FQGNSA.

Ten or more counts support this clonotype. This chain connects TRBV12-3 or TRBV12-4 to TRBJ2-3, with D possibly TRBD1 on 7 matching bases. The CDR3 sequence is 15 residues long. Trimming left V 5 bases short and J 1 base short, with 13 bases between. The DNA for the CDR3 is TGTGCCAGCAGTCCGCAGGGGGGCGGCACAGATACGCAGTATTTT. Amino acid sequence: CASSPQGGGTDTQYF.

This clonotype was picked up one time. This chain joins TRBV2 and TRBJ1-1, with 10 bases that match TRBD1. The V gene end was trimmed by 6 bases and the J gene end by 10 bases; junction bases not matched to a gene: 8. Germline CDR1 and CDR2: SNHLY and FYNNEI. CDR3 length: 13 residues. The CDR3 region has the DNA TGTGCCAGCAGGGGTGGGACAGGGGAAATAGCTTTCTTT. It yields the protein CASRGGTGEIAFF.

This clonotype occurred many times. The rearrangement joins TRBV7-2 to TRBJ2-3; D might be TRBD2 (6 bases). CDR3 size: 15 residues. The ends were cut back, 1 base at V and 1 base at J, with 9 bases in the middle. Germline CDR1 SGHTA, CDR2 FQGNSA. In DNA form, the CDR3 reads TGTGCCAGCAGCTTAGAGGCTAGCGGCACAGATACGCAGTATTTT. Amino acid sequence: CASSLEASGTDTQYF.

This clonotype was found a few times. The chain has TRBV20-1 and TRBJ2-5, with 7 bases lining up with TRBD2. V was clipped by 3 bases and J by 1 base; unmatched bases: 2. The CDR3 is made up of 13 amino acids. Germline CDR1 DFQATT, CDR2 SNEGSKA (reference sequence). The CDR3 region has the DNA TGCAGTGCTAGGGCTAGCGGCCAAGAGACCCAGTACTTC. Its translation is CSARASGQETQYF.

This clonotype was observed at least ten times. This chain uses TRBV5-1 with TRBJ1-2; unclear D gene. Trimming shortened V by 1 base and J by 1 base, and 5 bases separated the two germline ends. CDR1 is SGHRS and CDR2 is YFSETQ in the germline V gene. The CDR3 totals 13 residues. The CDR3 sequence is CASSLLSNYGYTF. The CDR3 DNA sequence: TGCGCCAGCAGCTTGCTGAGTAACTATGGCTACACCTTC. The full variable domain, rest sourced from reference TRBV5-1 and TRBJ1-2, is KAGVTQTPRYLIKTRGQQVTLSCSPISGHRSVSWYQQTPGQGLQFLFEYFSETQRNKGNFPGRFSGRQFSNSRSEMNVSTLELGDSALYLCASSLLSNYGYTFGSGTRLTVV.

This clonotype was observed at least ten times. The genes are TRBV7-2 and TRBJ2-1, with a tentative D call TRBD1 (5 bases). The germline V gene encodes CDR1 SGHTA and CDR2 FQGNSA. V was trimmed by 3 bases and J by 9 bases, leaving 12 bases between them. CDR3 length: 13 residues. CDR3 protein: CASSLIQGIEQFF. The CDR3 DNA sequence: TGTGCCAGCAGCTTGATCCAGGGCATTGAGCAGTTCTTC. The full variable domain, its missing parts supplied by reference TRBV7-2 and TRBJ2-1, is GAGVSQSPSNKVTEKGKDVELRCDPISGHTALYWYRQSLGQGLEFLIYFQGNSAPDKSGLPSDRFSAERTGGSVSTLTIQRTQQEDSAVYLCASSLIQGIEQFFGPGTRLTVL.

In its sample, this clonotype was seen many times. V usage is TRBV7-2 and J usage is TRBJ2-1; D perhaps matches TRBD2 (6 bases). V gave up 6 bases and J gave up 4 bases, with 16 bases separating them. The CDR3 has 15 amino acids. Germline-derived CDR1 and CDR2 are SGHTA and FQGNSA. The CDR3 is CASRRDGGEYNEQFF. CDR3 DNA: TGTGCCAGCAGACGGGACGGCGGGGAATACAATGAGCAGTTCTTC.

This clonotype was seen ten or more times. This chain links TRBV7-2 with TRBJ2-7, with a tentative D call TRBD2 (5 bases). Germline V gene data show CDR1 as SGHTA and CDR2 as FQGNSA. The CDR3 has 14 amino acids. The V end lost 5 bases, the J end lost 1 base, and 12 bases lay between the germline ends. This CDR3 is CASSPGGTSYEQYF. Here the CDR3 DNA reads TGTGCCAGCAGCCCTGGAGGCACTTCCTACGAGCAGTACTTC.

This clonotype was recorded many times. The rearrangement links TRBV12-3 or TRBV12-4 to TRBJ2-2, with 9 nucleotides matching TRBD1. V was pared by 2 bases and J by 3 bases, with 1 base of the junction left unmatched. CDR3 length equals 15 residues. CDR3 coding DNA: TGTGCCAGCAGTTTAAGGACAGGGGACACCGGGGAGCTGTTTTTT. The encoded protein is CASSLRTGDTGELFF.

This clonotype came up a few times. This chain joins TRBV6-5 and TRBJ2-7; maybe TRBD1 (6 bases). Trimming stripped 10 bases from V and 8 bases from J, with 21 bases between. This CDR3 is built from 13 residues. CDR1 MNHEY and CDR2 SVGAGI come from the germline V gene. As DNA, the CDR3 is TGTGCCACCGGACAGAACGAACCAGCGAAGCAGTACTTC. Its protein is CATGQNEPAKQYF.